The 18 T cell receptor beta chains below all came from one sample that was sequenced in a study of radiation and T cells in renal cell carcinoma. The method was immunoSEQ multiplex PCR; TCRdb's version includes in-frame clones alone and lacks a portion of them. The data contain tens of thousands of clones, just over 85% of them singletons. Indicated time point: blood 2 weeks post-SBRT. As for treatment: 15 Gy SBRT to primary tumor, nephrectomy 4 weeks later. The starting material was blood, obtained from a patient whose treatment included radiotherapy and nephrectomy. Source of these receptors: a woman aged 50 to 60 with renal cell carcinoma.

This clone has a handful of counts. For the CDR3, the DNA is TGCGCCAGCACCAGGGAGGGACTAGCGGGGAACCCCAATGAGCAGTTCTTC. Protein product: CASTREGLAGNPNEQFF. V gene TRBV10-2 combines with J gene TRBJ2-1, with 13 bases identical to TRBD2. CDR1 WSHSY and CDR2 SAAADI come from the germline V gene. V gave up 7 bases and J gave up 6 bases; unmatched junction bases: 12. CDR3 size: 17 residues.

V and J are TRBV5-4 and TRBJ2-3, with 14 bases identical to TRBD2. J gave up 0 bases and V 4 bases, and 7 bases lay outside the gene matches. This CDR3 contains 18 residues. Germline assignment: CDR1 SGHNT and CDR2 YYREEE (reference sequence). CDR3 sequence reads: CASSPGLAGGTSTDTQYF. The CDR3 DNA is TGTGCCAGCAGCCCAGGACTAGCGGGGGGCACTAGCACAGATACGCAGTATTTT.

The CDR3 DNA sequence: TGCGCCAGCAGCCAAGATCTTGGACTAGCGGGACCTCACAATGAGCAGTTCTTC. Translating it yields CASSQDLGLAGPHNEQFF. The chain has TRBV4-3 and TRBJ2-1, with 12 positions matching TRBD2. The germline V gene encodes CDR1 LGHNA and CDR2 YSLEER. CDR3 length: 18 residues. Losses at the gene ends were 0 bases for V and 5 bases for J; bases not matched to a gene: 8.

V and J are TRBV7-9 and TRBJ2-7, with a tentative D call TRBD1 (6 bases). CDR1 SEHNR and CDR2 FQNEAQ come from the germline V gene (reference sequence). The CDR3 is made up of 13 amino acids. The V end lost 5 bases, the J end lost 9 bases, and 17 bases lay between the germline ends. CDR3 in DNA: TGTGCCAGCAGCCCTCAGACAGGCGGCGCGCAGTACTTC. Protein sequence: CASSPQTGGAQYF.

The chain uses TRBV4-3 and TRBJ2-1; no clear D. Germline V gene sequence: CDR1 LGHNA, CDR2 YSLEER. CDR3 size: 14 residues. Trimming took 1 base from V and 6 from J, leaving 10 bases between them. The CDR3 is CASSQAPLSNEQFF. The CDR3, as DNA: TGCGCCAGCAGCCAAGCCCCGCTATCCAATGAGCAGTTCTTC.

The rearrangement joins TRBV7-2 to TRBJ1-1; a weak D match, TRBD1 (5 bases). The germline V and J ends were trimmed by 2 bases and 6 bases, with 13 bases remaining between them. Germline V gives CDR1 SGHTA, CDR2 FQGNSA. The CDR3 sequence is 14 residues long. As DNA, the CDR3 is TGTGCCAGCAGCTTACAACAGGTTACTCCTGAAGCTTTCTTT. Its protein is CASSLQQVTPEAFF.

This rearrangement joins TRBV7-2 to TRBJ1-1, with 7 bases identical to TRBD1. This CDR3 comprises 14 residues. V was pared by 1 base and J by 4 bases, with 3 bases of the junction left unmatched. CDR1 is SGHTA and CDR2 is FQGNSA in the germline V gene. CDR3 amino acids: CASSLVPGGTEAFF. The CDR3 nucleotides are TGTGCCAGCAGCTTAGTTCCAGGGGGCACTGAAGCTTTCTTT.

This chain links TRBV28 with TRBJ1-2; D ambiguous. Trimming cost V 2 bases and J 4 bases, with 8 bases left between them. Germline-derived CDR1 and CDR2 are MDHEN and SYDVKM. The CDR3 is 13 residues long. As DNA, the CDR3 is TGTGCCAGCAGTTTAAGTGGGTTCTATGGCTACACCTTC. The encoded protein is CASSLSGFYGYTF.

The J gene is TRBJ2-7, the V gene TRBV11-2; D not certain. The CDR3 is 12 amino acids. Looked up from germline, CDR1 is SGHAT and CDR2 is FQNNGV. Trimming removed 1 base from V and 3 bases from J, with 4 bases in between. CDR3 in DNA: TGTGCCAGCAGCTTAGCCAGCTACGAGCAGTACTTC. Translating it yields CASSLASYEQYF.

V usage is TRBV7-8 and J usage is TRBJ2-3, with D possibly matching TRBD1 (5 bases). Between the trimmed V and J ends, which lost 5 bases and 0 bases, there was a span of 15 bases. The CDR3 consists of 16 residues. Germline CDR1 and CDR2: SGHVS and FQNEAQ. The CDR3 sequence is CASSKQGQPSTDTQYF. The CDR3 bases are TGTGCCAGCAGCAAACAAGGACAACCTAGCACAGATACGCAGTATTTT.

This clone was observed once. This sequence joins TRBV19 and TRBJ1-1, with 8 bases aligning to TRBD1. This CDR3 has 14 residues. CDR1 and CDR2 (germline): LNHDA, SQIVND (reference sequence). With V trimmed by 5 bases and J by 5 bases, 7 bases remained unmatched. The CDR3 spells CASSWDRRGTEAFF. DNA for the CDR3: TGTGCCAGTAGTTGGGACAGGAGGGGGACTGAAGCTTTCTTT.

This chain connects TRBV6-5 to TRBJ2-5; D might be TRBD2 (5 bases). This CDR3 is 14 amino acids long. Germline V CDR1 and CDR2: MNHEY, SVGAGI. Trimming left V 5 bases short and J 1 base short, with 11 bases between. The CDR3 loop reads CASSTGLLQETQYF. The CDR3 DNA sequence: TGTGCCAGCAGTACCGGACTGCTCCAAGAGACCCAGTACTTC.

V usage is TRBV9 and J usage is TRBJ2-6; D is perhaps TRBD1 or TRBD2 (5 bases each). This CDR3 comprises 17 residues. Between the trimmed V and J ends, which lost 0 bases and 1 base, there was a span of 11 bases. Germline CDR1 SGDLS, CDR2 YYNGEE. CDR3 residues: CASSVVEGPSGANVLTF. The CDR3 coding sequence is TGTGCCAGCAGCGTAGTTGAGGGACCATCTGGGGCCAACGTCCTGACTTTC.

The chain recombines TRBV6-5 with TRBJ1-2; no reliable D call. The CDR3 is made up of 13 amino acids. Germline V gene sequence: CDR1 MNHEY, CDR2 SVGAGI. V lost 9 bases, J lost 8 bases, and 19 bases lay in between. In DNA, the CDR3 is TGTGCCAGTGTTGCCGGGGAGATTCGGGGCTACACCTTC. It yields the protein CASVAGEIRGYTF.

The V and J genes are TRBV5-6 and TRBJ1-2; tentative D call: TRBD1 (5 bases). This CDR3 has 11 amino acids. V gave up 5 bases and J gave up 8 bases, with 10 bases separating them. From germline, CDR1 is SGHDT and CDR2 YYEEEE. The CDR3 DNA sequence: TGTGCCAGCAGTTGGGACCTGGGCTACACCTTC. Translated, it gives CASSWDLGYTF.

This rearrangement joins TRBV18 to TRBJ1-1, with 8 bases lining up with TRBD1. V lost 3 bases and J lost 4; bases outside the gene matches: 10. The germline V gene has CDR1 KGHSH and CDR2 LQKENI. The CDR3 covers 16 residues. The CDR3 spells CASSPSGGDVGTEAFF. The DNA for the CDR3 is TGTGCCAGCTCACCCTCAGGGGGCGACGTTGGCACTGAAGCTTTCTTT.

The chain is built from TRBV28 and TRBJ2-3; D gene unclear. This CDR3 has 15 amino acids. From germline, CDR1 is MDHEN and CDR2 SYDVKM. Trimming pared 3 bases from V and 0 bases from J, leaving 10 bases between. As DNA, the CDR3 is TGTGCCAGCAGTTTGGAGAGCCGAAGCACAGATACGCAGTATTTT. Protein: CASSLESRSTDTQYF.

The table lists this clone with a count of one. The chain carries TRBV28 and TRBJ2-5; D may be TRBD2 (5 bases). V was cut by 1 base and J by 3 bases, with 12 bases left in between. CDR1 and CDR2 (germline): MDHEN, SYDVKM. The CDR3 is 15 amino acids. The CDR3: CASSLFGKRKETQYF. In DNA, the CDR3 is TGTGCCAGCAGTTTATTCGGGAAAAGGAAAGAGACCCAGTACTTC. Full variable domain (rest looked up from reference TRBV28 and TRBJ2-5): DVKVTQSSRYLVKRTGEKVFLECVQDMDHENMFWYRQDPGLGLRLIYFSYDVKMKEKGDIPEGYSVSREKKERFSLILESASTNQTSMYLCASSLFGKRKETQYFGPGTRLLVL.